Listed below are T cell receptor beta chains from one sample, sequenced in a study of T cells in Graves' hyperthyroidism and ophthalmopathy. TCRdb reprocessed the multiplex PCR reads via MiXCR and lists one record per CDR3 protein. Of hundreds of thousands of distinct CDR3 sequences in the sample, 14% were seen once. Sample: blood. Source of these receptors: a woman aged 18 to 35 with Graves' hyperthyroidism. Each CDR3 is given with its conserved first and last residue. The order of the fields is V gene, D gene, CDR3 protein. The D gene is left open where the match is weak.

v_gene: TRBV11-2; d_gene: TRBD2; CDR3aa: CASSFELAGLYEQYF
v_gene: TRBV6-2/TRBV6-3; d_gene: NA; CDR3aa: CASTSVSYNEQFF
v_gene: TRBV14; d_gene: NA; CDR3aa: CASSQVRGHGNERLFF
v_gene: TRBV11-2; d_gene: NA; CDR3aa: CASSLGPNGELFF
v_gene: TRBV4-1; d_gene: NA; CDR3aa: CASSQGRAGLPRYNEQFF
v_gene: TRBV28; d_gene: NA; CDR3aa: CASRPGQSSNQPQHF
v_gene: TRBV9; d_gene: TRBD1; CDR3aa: CASRKGQLANTGELFF
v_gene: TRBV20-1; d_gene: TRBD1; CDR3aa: CSARSGTGDTEAFF
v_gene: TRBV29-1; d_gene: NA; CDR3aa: CSVERQGLYGYTF
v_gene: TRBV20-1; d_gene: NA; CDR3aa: CSAREGAGEQFF
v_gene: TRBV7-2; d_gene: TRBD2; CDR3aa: CASSLVPSGRVMIADTQYF
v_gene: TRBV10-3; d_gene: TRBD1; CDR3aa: CAISGTGVKTQYF
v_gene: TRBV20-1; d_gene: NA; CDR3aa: CSARDPGRRVSTGELFF
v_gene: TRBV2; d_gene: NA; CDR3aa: CASSLTLSNQPQHF
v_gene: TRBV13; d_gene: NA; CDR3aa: CASSLFRGVYGYTF
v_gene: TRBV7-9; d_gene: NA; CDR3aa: CAGQRATNTEAFF
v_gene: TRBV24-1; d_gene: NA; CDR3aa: CATSDVYSDYGYTF
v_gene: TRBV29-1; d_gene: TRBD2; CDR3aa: CSVDRAGATDTQYF
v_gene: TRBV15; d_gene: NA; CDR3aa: CATSRDRGGAQPQHF
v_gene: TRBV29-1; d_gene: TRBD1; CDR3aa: CSAPARGRGETQYF
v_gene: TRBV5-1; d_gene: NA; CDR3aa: CASSLSLGGYEQYF
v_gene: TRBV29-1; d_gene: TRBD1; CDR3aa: CSDPAGQGVRYGHTF
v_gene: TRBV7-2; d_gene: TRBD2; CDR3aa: CASSLAVAGAGDEQFF
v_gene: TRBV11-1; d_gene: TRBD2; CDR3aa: CASSLELAGGGDEQFF
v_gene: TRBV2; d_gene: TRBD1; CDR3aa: CANVITGQGYEQYF
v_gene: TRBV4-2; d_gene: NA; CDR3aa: CASRARGGNTEAFF
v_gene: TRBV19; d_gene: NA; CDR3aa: CASSTTGSNQPQHF
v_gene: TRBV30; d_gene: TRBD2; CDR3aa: CAWLLAGGLKTGELFF
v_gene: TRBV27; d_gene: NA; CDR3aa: CASTARGHFAGEQFF
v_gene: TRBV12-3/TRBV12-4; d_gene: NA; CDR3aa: CASSLERAQPQHF
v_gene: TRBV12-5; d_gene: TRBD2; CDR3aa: CASGTGLAQRDADTQYF
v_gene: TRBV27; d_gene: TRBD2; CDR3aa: CASTPIASGNYEQYF
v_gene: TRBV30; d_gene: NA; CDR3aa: CAWSSGVNSNQPQHF
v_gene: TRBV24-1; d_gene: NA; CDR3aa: CATVYSGGNTGELFF
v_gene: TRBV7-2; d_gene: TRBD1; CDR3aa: CASSLGTGGPGYTF
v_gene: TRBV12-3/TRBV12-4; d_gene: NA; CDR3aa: CASSLLVPNEKLFF
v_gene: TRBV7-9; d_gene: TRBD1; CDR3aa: CASSLAGTGQADQYF
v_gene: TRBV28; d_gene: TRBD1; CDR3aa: CASRRQGGDETQYF
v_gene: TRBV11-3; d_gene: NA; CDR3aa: CASSLAHRGPYGYTF
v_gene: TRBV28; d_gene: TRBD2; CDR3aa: CASSSPGAGGRNEQFF
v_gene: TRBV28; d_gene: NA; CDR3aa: CASSLPGTDPRKLFF
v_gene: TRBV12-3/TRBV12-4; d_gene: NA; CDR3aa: CASSFPGGTDTQYF
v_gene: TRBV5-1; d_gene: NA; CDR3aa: CASSLDGVRETQYF